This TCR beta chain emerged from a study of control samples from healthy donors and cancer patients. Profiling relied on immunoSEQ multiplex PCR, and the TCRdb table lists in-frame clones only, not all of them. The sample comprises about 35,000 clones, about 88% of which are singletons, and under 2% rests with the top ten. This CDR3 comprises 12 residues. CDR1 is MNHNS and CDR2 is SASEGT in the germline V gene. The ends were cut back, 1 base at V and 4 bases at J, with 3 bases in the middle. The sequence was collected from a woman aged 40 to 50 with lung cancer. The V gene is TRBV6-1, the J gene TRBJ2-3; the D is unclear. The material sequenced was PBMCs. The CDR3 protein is CASSEGSDTQYF. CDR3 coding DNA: TGTGCCAGCAGTGAAGGGTCAGATACGCAGTATTTT.